This T cell receptor (beta chain) was sequenced in a study of blood T cells in healthy people across ages. General study points: Observed TCR beta diversity showed a strong correlation with the percentage of naive T cells as measured by flow cytometry. Long-lived donors carried more naive CD4+ cells and greater diversity than aged donors.

Sample-barcoded 5' priming and a J-beta primer mix drove a second PCR of roughly 7 to 11 cycles. In TCRdb, the 5' RACE reads were re-called with MiXCR into one record per CDR3 protein. The data show around 800,000 distinct CDR3 sequences, with about 45% seen just once and 15% to 20% held by the top ten. Note on this clonotype: Its target is unknown.

V lost 6 bases to trimming and J lost 4 bases, with 16 bases between them. The CDR3 loop spans 15 amino acids. Isolating PBMCs gave at least 7 million of these cells per sample. Sequenced sample: blood. The chain uses TRBV12-3 or TRBV12-4 and TRBJ2-1; the D is unclear. This receptor was taken from an elderly man in good health. CDR3 nucleotide sequence: TGTGCCAGCAGCCGTTCTGTCGTAAGTTACAATGAGCAGTTCTTC. Translated, it gives CASSRSVVSYNEQFF.